Below are 26 T cell receptor beta chains sequenced from a single sample in a study. Cells sorted as Tregs were CD4+, CD25+ and CD127-/low. TCRdb re-derived calls from the 5' RACE reads in MiXCR, one entry per CDR3 protein. The sample contains roughly 5,000 distinct CDR3 sequences, 72% of which appear only once. Input material: Tregs sorted from blood. The origin of the receptors is a female donor with breast cancer.

The chain couples TRBV6-5 to TRBJ2-1, with 7 positions matching TRBD2. In germline, CDR1 is MNHEY, CDR2 SVGAGI. V lost 8 bases, J lost 6 bases, and 10 bases stayed unmatched. The CDR3 consists of 14 residues. The CDR3 spells CASVTHPGGNEQFF. CDR3 nucleotide sequence: TGTGCCAGCGTAACCCACCCGGGAGGCAATGAGCAGTTCTTC.

The chain couples TRBV9 to TRBJ1-4; TRBD1 might be the D (5 bases). Deletions cut 4 bases from V and 10 bases from J, with 11 bases between. CDR3 size: 12 residues. Germline CDR1 is SGDLS and CDR2 is YYNGEE. The CDR3 spells CASSTNGGKLFF. The CDR3, as DNA: TGTGCCAGCAGCACCAACGGGGGAAAACTGTTTTTT.

The gene calls are TRBV28 and TRBJ2-7; D may be TRBD1 (8 bases). Per the germline V gene, CDR1 is MDHEN and CDR2 is SYDVKM. The CDR3 loop spans 23 amino acids. V dropped 4 bases and J dropped 0 bases, with 37 bases sitting between them. CDR3 sequence (DNA): TGTGCCAGCAGTTACCACCCGGGGACAGGTCAGAAGGGAGCGGGATTGAACTCCTACGAGCAGTACTTC. Protein: CASSYHPGTGQKGAGLNSYEQYF.

The V call is TRBV11-2, the J call TRBJ1-4; weak D call: TRBD1 (5 bases). Trimming took off 1 base at V and 7 bases at J, with 7 bases between the two ends. The germline gives CDR1 SGHAT, CDR2 FQNNGV. This CDR3 is built from 13 residues. The CDR3 DNA follows: TGTGCCAGCAGCTTAGCGACAGTTGAAAAACTGTTTTTT. This codes for CASSLATVEKLFF.

The genes are TRBV4-2 and TRBJ2-1; 11 bases fit TRBD2. Germline-derived CDR1 and CDR2 are LGHNA and YNFKEQ. The CDR3 has 15 residues. J gave up 5 bases and V 3 bases, and 3 bases lay outside the gene matches. CDR3 in DNA: TGTGCCAGCAGCCACCTAGCGGGGGGCGACAATGAGCAGTTCTTC. It encodes CASSHLAGGDNEQFF.

The V call is TRBV13, the J call TRBJ2-1; 12 bases are a match to TRBD2. The length of the CDR3 is 14 residues. CDR1 is PRHDT, CDR2 FYEKMQ, per germline (reference sequence). The ends lost 5 bases at V and 6 bases at J; junction bases unmatched: 2. For the CDR3, the DNA is TGTGCCAGCAGCCCTAGCGGGGGGGCCAATGAGCAGTTCTTC. Protein sequence: CASSPSGGANEQFF.

Points on this clonotype: Germline is not matched at one junction end, which may reflect a read error. The gene calls are TRBV7-7 and TRBJ2-1; 9 positions agree with TRBD2. The germline CDR1 and CDR2 sequences are SSHAT and FNYEAQ (reference sequence). The CDR3 spans 16 residues. The CDR3 DNA is TGTGCTAGCAGCCCCCGCCAGGGACTAGCTTCCGATGAGCAGTTCTTC. Its translation is CASSPRQGLASDEQFF. The variable domain in full, with the rest retrieved from reference TRBV7-7 and TRBJ2-1, is GAGVSQSPRYKVTKRGQDVTLRCDPISSHATLYWYQQALGQGPEFLTYFNYEAQPDKSGLPSDRFSAERPEGSISTLTIQRTEQRDSAMYRCASSPRQGLASDEQFFGPGTRLTVL.

The J gene is TRBJ2-1, the V gene TRBV20-1; D is possibly TRBD2 (5 bases). Trimming shortened V by 6 bases and J by 6 bases, and 18 bases separated the two germline ends. In germline, CDR1 is DFQATT, CDR2 SNEGSKA (reference sequence). This CDR3 has 14 residues. For the CDR3, the DNA is TGCAGTGCCACAGAGGAGGTTTCGGGCAATGAGCAGTTCTTC. Translated, it gives CSATEEVSGNEQFF.

V gene TRBV11-2 combines with J gene TRBJ2-7; tentative D call: TRBD2 (6 bases). In germline, CDR1 is SGHAT, CDR2 FQNNGV. The V gene lost 7 bases and the J gene lost 3 bases, with 25 bases spanning the gap. This CDR3 contains 17 residues. CDR3 coding DNA: TGTGCCAGCACCACCGGGGGTTCGGGCTCTTGGGACTACGAGCAGTACTTC. This gives the protein CASTTGGSGSWDYEQYF.

The CDR3 DNA is TGCAGTGCAATACTAGCGGGAGGACGGTCAGATACGCAGTATTTT. Translation gives CSAILAGGRSDTQYF. J is TRBJ2-3 and V is TRBV20-1; 12 bases agree with TRBD2. CDR3 size: 15 residues. The germline V gene encodes CDR1 DFQATT and CDR2 SNEGSKA (reference sequence). V shed 6 bases, J shed 4 bases, and the junction held 8 bases outside the gene matches.

By proportion, this clonotype is large. The chain links TRBV4-2 to TRBJ2-7, with TRBD2 matching over 9 bases. V shed 4 bases, J shed 5 bases, and the junction held 21 bases outside the gene matches. Germline V gene sequence: CDR1 LGHNA, CDR2 YNFKEQ. The CDR3 covers 19 residues. The CDR3 coding sequence is TGTGCCAGCAGCCGAGGCGCGGCTAGCGGGGCTTTGGTTGTGGACGAGCAGTACTTC. Its protein is CASSRGAASGALVVDEQYF.

V and J are TRBV9 and TRBJ1-1, with 9 positions matching TRBD1. Trimming cost V 0 bases and J 4 bases; bases outside gene matches: 7. Germline V gives CDR1 SGDLS, CDR2 YYNGEE. This CDR3 region has 16 residues. The CDR3 DNA reads TGTGCCAGCAGCGTAGCAGAAGACAGGGGGGCCACTGAAGCTTTCTTT. Translated, it gives CASSVAEDRGATEAFF.

The J gene is TRBJ1-5, the V gene TRBV30; 7 bases match TRBD1. V trimming: 5 bases; J trimming: 6 bases; junction bases outside the gene matches: 10. The CDR3 has 14 residues. CDR1 is GTSNPN and CDR2 is SVGIG in the germline V gene (reference sequence). In nucleotides, the CDR3 is TGTGCCTGGGGGCCGACAGGGATCCGTCAGCCCCAGCATTTT. It is translated as CAWGPTGIRQPQHF.

The rearrangement uses TRBV20-1 and TRBJ2-3; 7 nucleotides match TRBD2. With 1 base clipped from V and 4 bases from J, the junction kept 8 bases outside the gene matches. The CDR3 covers 15 residues. Germline-derived CDR1 and CDR2 are DFQATT and SNEGSKA (reference sequence). The CDR3 loop is CSARVGGGFPDTQYF. The CDR3 region has the DNA TGCAGTGCTAGAGTGGGGGGGGGTTTCCCAGATACGCAGTATTTT.

The V call is TRBV20-1, the J call TRBJ2-7; the D is unclear. V gave up 4 bases and J gave up 2 bases, with 21 bases separating them. The CDR3 consists of 16 residues. Germline loops: CDR1 DFQATT, CDR2 SNEGSKA (reference sequence). CDR3 nucleotides: TGCAGTGCTATGGGCTGGGATGTCGATTTGACCTACGAGCAGTACTTC. Protein sequence: CSAMGWDVDLTYEQYF.

The chain carries TRBV7-8 and TRBJ2-7; 9 bases line up with TRBD1. CDR3 length equals 16 residues. Trimming at V came to 2 bases and at J to 3 bases, leaving 8 bases not matched to a gene. Germline lookup yields CDR1 SGHVS and CDR2 FQNEAQ. CDR3 sequence reads: CASSLSSGTGIYEQYF. The CDR3 region has the DNA TGTGCCAGCAGCTTATCTTCAGGGACAGGGATCTACGAGCAGTACTTC.

This clonotype was observed a few times. The rearrangement joins TRBV7-9 to TRBJ1-1; TRBD1 might be the D (6 bases). The CDR3 contains 14 residues. The V and J ends lost 5 bases and 1 base respectively, with 11 bases between them. Germline values: CDR1 SEHNR, CDR2 FQNEAQ (reference sequence). The DNA of the CDR3 is TGTGCCAGCAGCAACCGACAGGCGAACACTGAAGCTTTCTTT. Translation: CASSNRQANTEAFF.

V is TRBV12-3 or TRBV12-4 and J is TRBJ2-1, with D tentatively TRBD1 or TRBD2 (5 bases each). The length of the CDR3 is 16 residues. The V gene lost 6 bases and the J gene lost 9 bases, with 24 bases spanning the gap. CDR3 bases: TGTGCCAGCAGCGACCCCCGGGACGGCGCGGTCGGTGAGCAGTTCTTC. This translates into CASSDPRDGAVGEQFF.

This clonotype was observed once. The V and J genes are TRBV9 and TRBJ2-1; a possible D gene is TRBD1 (5 bases). V lost 4 bases to trimming and J lost 6 bases, with 8 bases between them. This CDR3 spans 12 amino acids. CDR1 is SGDLS, CDR2 YYNGEE, per germline. CDR3 in DNA: TGTGCCAGCAGCACCAGGGCCAATGAGCAGTTCTTC. It encodes CASSTRANEQFF. The whole variable domain, filled in from reference TRBV9 and TRBJ2-1, reads DSGVTQTPKHLITATGQRVTLRCSPRSGDLSVYWYQQSLDQGLQFLIQYYNGEERAKGNILERFSAQQFPDLHSELNLSSLELGDSALYFCASSTRANEQFFGPGTRLTVL.

The rearrangement links TRBV6-5 to TRBJ1-2, with D possibly TRBD1 on 5 matching bases. The CDR3 sequence is 15 residues long. Germline V gives CDR1 MNHEY, CDR2 SVGAGI. Trimming cost V 5 bases and J 6 bases, with 19 bases left between them. CDR3 in amino acids: CASSPLPQGVDGYTF. For the CDR3, the DNA is TGTGCCAGCAGTCCCCTCCCTCAGGGAGTCGATGGCTACACCTTC.

This clonotype has just a few counts. The V call is TRBV6-1, the J call TRBJ1-5; TRBD1 is a possible D gene (5 bases). The CDR3 runs to 13 residues. Deletions cut 6 bases from V and 5 bases from J, with 11 bases between. Germline-derived CDR1 and CDR2 are MNHNS and SASEGT. CDR3 bases: TGTGCCAGCAGGGGAGACAGTTATCAGCCCCAGCATTTT. It yields the protein CASRGDSYQPQHF.

The chain recombines TRBV7-6 with TRBJ2-7; 10 positions agree with TRBD2. CDR1 is SGHVS and CDR2 is FNYEAQ in the germline V gene. The V gene end was trimmed by 5 bases and the J gene end by 6 bases; junction bases not matched to a gene: 10. CDR3 length equals 15 residues. The CDR3, as DNA: TGTGCCAGCAGCGAGTTGAGCGGGGGGGCTGGCGAGCAGTACTTC. It codes for CASSELSGGAGEQYF.

V and J are TRBV6-5 and TRBJ1-1, with D uncertain. Germline CDR1 is MNHEY and CDR2 is SVGAGI. The CDR3 covers 14 residues. With 2 bases removed from V and 3 bases from J, the gap between germline ends came to 10 bases. The CDR3 sequence: CASSYDRQYTEAFF. CDR3 nucleotide sequence: TGTGCCAGCAGTTACGATCGGCAGTACACTGAAGCTTTCTTT.

The CDR3 DNA is TGCGCCAGCAGCCCCTCAGGATACGAGCAGTACTTC. This sequence encodes CASSPSGYEQYF. V gene TRBV4-1 combines with J gene TRBJ2-7; D gene unclear. Trimming stripped 4 bases from V and 4 bases from J, with 8 bases between. The germline gives CDR1 MGHRA, CDR2 YSYEKL. The CDR3 extends over 12 amino acids.

V usage is TRBV3-1 and J usage is TRBJ1-2; 7 nucleotides align to TRBD1. V trimming: 4 bases; J trimming: 1 base; junction bases outside the gene matches: 3. Germline CDR1 and CDR2: LGHDT and YNNKEL (reference sequence). The CDR3 runs to 14 residues. CDR3 loop: CASSPTGLNYGYTF. DNA for the CDR3: TGTGCCAGCAGCCCGACAGGGCTTAACTATGGCTACACCTTC.

This clonotype has just a few counts. V gene TRBV6-5 combines with J gene TRBJ2-7, with TRBD1 matching 9 bases. CDR3 length equals 14 residues. Trimming at V came to 4 bases and at J to 3 bases, leaving 4 bases not matched to a gene. Germline V lookup: CDR1 MNHEY, CDR2 SVGAGI. The CDR3 here is CASSSGQGIYEQYF. The CDR3 DNA is TGTGCCAGCAGTTCGGGACAGGGAATCTACGAGCAGTACTTC.